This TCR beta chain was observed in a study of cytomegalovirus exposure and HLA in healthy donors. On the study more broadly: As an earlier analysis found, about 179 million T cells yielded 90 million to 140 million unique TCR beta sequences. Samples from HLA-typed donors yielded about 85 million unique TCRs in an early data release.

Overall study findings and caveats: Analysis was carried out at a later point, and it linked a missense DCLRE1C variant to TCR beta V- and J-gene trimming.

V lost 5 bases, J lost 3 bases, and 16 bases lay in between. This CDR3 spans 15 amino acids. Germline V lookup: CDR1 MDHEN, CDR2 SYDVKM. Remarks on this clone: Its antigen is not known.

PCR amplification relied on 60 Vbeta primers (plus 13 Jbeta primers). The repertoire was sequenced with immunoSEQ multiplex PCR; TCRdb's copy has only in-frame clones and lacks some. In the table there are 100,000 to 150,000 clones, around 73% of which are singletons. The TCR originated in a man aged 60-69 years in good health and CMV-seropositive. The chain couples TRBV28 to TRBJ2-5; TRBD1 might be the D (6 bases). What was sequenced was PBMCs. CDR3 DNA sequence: TGTGCCAGCAGTGAACAAGGACAGACAAAAGAGACCCAGTACTTC. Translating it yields CASSEQGQTKETQYF.